This paragraph reports one T cell receptor (beta chain). The antigen it recognizes is unknown. No much larger clone exists at a distance of one base, and base qualities are not known. TCRbeta CDR3 regions were amplified from genomic DNA using the immunoSEQ Assay, a bias-controlled multiplex PCR. The authors' analysis ran thus. Nucleated cell counts per sample were estimated from amplification of reference gene primers within the assay. Sequence reads were collapsed and filtered to measure the absolute abundance of every unique TCRbeta CDR3 rearrangement. For each sample, productive Simpson clonality was calculated as the square root of Simpson's diversity index across productive rearrangements. In its TCRdb copy, this immuneACCESS table keeps in-frame sequences only and misses some clones. Where compared with another copy, unresolved V genes explain less than half of these, and the others have no known cause. That table gives V, J and clone size, and the DNA gave D and trimming. For this sample there are 150,000 or so clones; approximately 83% appear just once. Approximately 12% of the sample comes from the top ten.

In the prospective study, participants were roughly 18 to 95 years old, resided in 25 or so geographic areas of the United States, and were enrolled through a virtual design. In the prospective study, participants were assigned to cohorts based on the clinical history participants reported in a screening survey and a study questionnaire. For ImmuneRACE Cohort 3, a participant was defined as recovered based on two consecutive negative NP/OP PCR tests, clearance by a healthcare professional, or resolution of symptoms. In the prospective study, mobile phlebotomists collected whole blood, serum and a nasopharyngeal or oropharyngeal swab from each participant. Over a roughly 2-month period, participants in the prospective study had the option of providing additional blood draws and questionnaires. Before DNA extraction, blood samples from the prospective study were shipped at room temperature or frozen.

This sample was included in a study of blood T cell repertoires in COVID-19 (dated by TCRdb to 2018 to 2021). Study-level background: Samples covering the acute and convalescent phases of COVID-19 were provided by collaborators in the United States, Italy and Spain. Where available, HLA class I and class II types were obtained from metadata supplied by the sample provider rather than from assay-based typing. Deeply sampled blood TCRbeta repertoires from subjects exposed to, actively infected with, or recovered from COVID-19 were included in the dataset. The repertoires were released in a freely available public database intended as a resource for research on the immune response to SARS-CoV-2. Samples came from the ongoing ImmuneRACE study (first 160 participants) plus 1,254 subjects from 6 global collaborators. The material from the prospective study consisted of cDNA or gDNA derived from T cells, B-cell-depleted T cells, or PBMCs. The sample metadata nearly always contained a de-identified subject ID, COVID-19 status, age in years and sex.

Study-wide conclusions, independent of this receptor: Clinical and demographic metadata were provided uncurated, with the amount varying by source and participant.

Sequencing was performed on PBMCs or T cells enriched from blood (not recorded which). This TCR was recovered from a woman aged 55 to 70 who had recovered from COVID-19.

The DNA sequence is as follows: TGTGCCAGCAGCCCGCAGCGGGGGGCCTACACAGATACGCAGTATTTT. The translation is CASSPQRGAYTDTQYF. Recombination linked TRBV3-1 (or the pseudogene TRBV3-2) to TRBJ2-3, and 9 junctional nucleotides match TRBD2. Relative to germline, V is missing 4 bases and J is missing 2 bases, with 7 bases of the junction outside any gene match. Reading from cysteine to phenylalanine, the CDR3 counts 16 amino acids. CDR3 DNA only is kept here, 48 bases in frame from base 1. From a lookup of the germline V gene (reference sequence), CDR1 and CDR2 are LGHDT and YNNKEL.